The clone carrying this T cell receptor (beta chain) showed up just a few times. Authors' methods: Amplification of reference gene primers was used by the study to estimate nucleated cell counts. Libraries were prepared by immunoSEQ multiplex PCR; TCRdb keeps only in-frame clonotypes and omits some of them. V and J calls and clone size follow that table, whereas D and trimming were derived from the DNA. The sample lists about 150,000 clones; under 85% were seen once. The data belong to a study of blood T cell repertoires in COVID-19. As for the study in general: In each case, the material was cDNA or gDNA derived from T cells, B-cell-depleted T cells, or PBMCs.

The CDR3 spans 13 residues. Looked up from germline, CDR1 is MNHEY and CDR2 is SMNVEV (reference sequence). V shed 3 bases and J shed 4 bases, with 9 bases lying between them. Sequencing used peripheral blood. The chain joins TRBV27 to TRBJ1-2; D unresolved. This receptor was taken from a woman of 80 years or more with acute or convalescent COVID-19. CDR3 sequence: CASSFGNTYGYTF. The CDR3 region has the DNA TGTGCCAGCAGTTTTGGCAACACCTATGGCTACACCTTC.